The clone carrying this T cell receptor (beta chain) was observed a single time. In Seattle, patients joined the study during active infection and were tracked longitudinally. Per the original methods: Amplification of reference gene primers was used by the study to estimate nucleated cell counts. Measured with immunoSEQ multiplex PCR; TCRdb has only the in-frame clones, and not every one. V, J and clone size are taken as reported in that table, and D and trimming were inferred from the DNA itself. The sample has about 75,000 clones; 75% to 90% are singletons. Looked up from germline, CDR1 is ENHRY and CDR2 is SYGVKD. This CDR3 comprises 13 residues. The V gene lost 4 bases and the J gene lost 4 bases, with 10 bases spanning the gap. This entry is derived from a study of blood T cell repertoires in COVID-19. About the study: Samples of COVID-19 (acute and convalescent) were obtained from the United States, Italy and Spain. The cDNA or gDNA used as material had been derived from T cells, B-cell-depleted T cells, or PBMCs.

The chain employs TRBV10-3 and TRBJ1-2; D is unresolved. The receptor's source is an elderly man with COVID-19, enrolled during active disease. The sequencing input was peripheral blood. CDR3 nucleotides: TGTGCCATCAGTGGTACCGGGAGCTATGGCTACACCTTC. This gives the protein CAISGTGSYGYTF.